This record covers a single T cell receptor beta chain. Measured with immunoSEQ multiplex PCR; TCRdb has only the in-frame clones, and not every one. The table has about 990,000 clones, 78% seen once. This entry comes from a study of shared clonotypes between healthy human individuals. CDR3 length: 14 amino acids. The germline CDR1 and CDR2 sequences are SGHTA and FQGNSA. Between the trimmed V and J ends, which lost 3 bases and 5 bases, there was a span of 14 bases. The sequence derives from a man aged 18 to 30 in good health. Some clones in this sample may be carry-over from other donors' samples. Sequenced material: memory CD4+ T cells from PBMCs. Regarding subset: CD45RA-negative fraction. J is TRBJ2-7 and V is TRBV7-2, with D perhaps matching TRBD1 (5 bases). CDR3 DNA: TGTGCCAGCAGCTTGGAAGGGGTTATCAACGAGCAGTACTTC. Amino acid sequence: CASSLEGVINEQYF.